Only one count was recorded for the clone carrying this T cell receptor (beta chain). Its antigen remains unknown. Assay: immunoSEQ multiplex PCR; the TCRdb copy retains only in-frame clones and omits some. The top ten clones hold 8.5% to 12% of a sample with some 200,000 clones, around 92% of them seen once. Trimming stripped 5 bases from V and 5 bases from J, with 16 bases between. The CDR3 covers 15 residues. CDR1 and CDR2 (germline): SNHLY, FYNNEI. The source of the sample is a study of T cell responses to AZD1222 COVID-19 vaccine. On the study more broadly: Investigators merged groups given second doses at roughly 4 or roughly 12 weeks.

Study outcomes and limitations: Every sample of the repertoires postdated the peak T cell response. Regions 160-218 and 743-854 held dominance among vaccine-associated CD4 TCRs, which spanned spike. Females outnumbered males among donors, who were mostly white British; clonal diversity was possibly underestimated.

The specimen was peripheral blood, collected on day 0 of AZD1222 vaccination. The receptor comes from an adult in good health. V usage is TRBV2 and J usage is TRBJ1-5; perhaps TRBD1 as D (6 bases). Here the CDR3 reads CASSPDRGGDQPQHF. The DNA of the CDR3 is TGTGCCAGCAGTCCCGACAGAGGGGGGGATCAGCCCCAGCATTTT.